The 32 T cell receptor beta chains below come from one sample, sequenced in a study of OX40 agonist ivuxolimab in advanced cancers. Produced via immunoSEQ multiplex PCR; TCRdb's table is partial and in-frame only. This sample has about 43,000 clones; approximately 83% occur once, and the top ten carry under 40%. The sample here was CD4+ or CD8+ T cells sorted from blood, taken in a trial of the OX40 agonist ivuxolimab. The source of these receptors is an adult with an advanced solid tumor such as melanoma, head and neck, liver or kidney cancer.

The chain employs TRBV4-2 and TRBJ2-2, with 8 bases fitting TRBD2. Germline V CDR1 and CDR2: LGHNA, YNFKEQ. With 1 base clipped from V and 6 bases from J, the junction kept 7 bases outside the gene matches. CDR3 size: 16 residues. The CDR3 DNA is TGTGCCAGCAGCCAAGCCGGGACTAGTAGTCCCGGGGAGCTGTTTTTT. Translated: CASSQAGTSSPGELFF.

J is TRBJ2-2 and V is TRBV5-5; 7 nucleotides match TRBD1. V lost 4 bases and J lost 3; bases outside the gene matches: 9. The CDR3 spans 16 residues. Germline CDR1 is SGHKS and CDR2 is YYEKEE (reference sequence). CDR3 in DNA: TGTGCCAGCAGCCAAGCCAGGGGGTACGACACCGGGGAGCTGTTTTTT. This sequence encodes CASSQARGYDTGELFF. Drawing the rest from reference TRBV5-5 and TRBJ2-2, the complete variable domain is DAGVTQSPTHLIKTRGQQVTLRCSPISGHKSVSWYQQVLGQGPQFIFQYYEKEERGRGNFPDRFSARQFPNYSSELNVNALLLGDSALYLCASSQARGYDTGELFFGEGSRLTVL.

This chain uses TRBV6-1 with TRBJ1-3, with D perhaps TRBD1 (5 bases). CDR1 is MNHNS and CDR2 is SASEGT in the germline V gene. The CDR3 is made up of 16 amino acids. V lost 4 bases and J 0 bases, leaving 13 bases between the germline ends. CDR3 region: CASSGGDAISGNTIYF. CDR3 nucleotides: TGTGCCAGCAGTGGGGGGGACGCAATCTCTGGAAACACCATATATTTT.

The rearrangement links TRBV11-2 to TRBJ1-1, with D tentatively TRBD1 (6 bases). The V end was cut by 6 bases, the J end by 7 bases, with 18 bases between. The CDR3 spans 14 residues. Germline CDR1 SGHAT, CDR2 FQNNGV. The CDR3 nucleotides read TGTGCCAGCAGGGGGCAAGGGACACCTTTTGAAGCTTTCTTT. It encodes CASRGQGTPFEAFF.

This chain connects TRBV29-1 to TRBJ1-5; 10 bases match TRBD1. The ends lost 6 bases at V and 5 bases at J; junction bases unmatched: 4. There are 13 residues in the CDR3. Germline V CDR1 and CDR2: SQVTM, ANQGSEA. In DNA form, the CDR3 reads TGCAGCGTCGGACAGGGGGGCCATCAGCCCCAGCATTTT. Translation: CSVGQGGHQPQHF.

This clone was seen a single time. The chain joins TRBV5-1 to TRBJ2-7; 10 bases agree with TRBD2. The germline CDR1 and CDR2 sequences are SGHRS and YFSETQ. This CDR3 spans 14 amino acids. V gave up 2 bases and J gave up 4 bases; unmatched junction bases: 3. The DNA of the CDR3 is TGCGCCAGCAGCTTCGCTAGCGGGAGTTACGAGCAGTACTTC. Its translation: CASSFASGSYEQYF.

In nucleotides, the CDR3 is TGCGCCAGCAGTCTCCCCCAGGGCGATAATTCACCCCTCCACTTT. Its translation: CASSLPQGDNSPLHF. The chain couples TRBV5-1 to TRBJ1-6, with D tentatively TRBD1 (5 bases). This CDR3 contains 15 residues. Germline CDR1 and CDR2: SGHRS and YFSETQ. Trimming left V 5 bases short and J 5 bases short, with 14 bases between.

About this clone itself: Other DNA sequences of this sample code for an identical CDR3. The chain employs TRBV5-1 and TRBJ2-2; 9 bases are shared with TRBD1. With V trimmed by 8 bases and J by 6 bases, 14 bases remained unmatched. The CDR3 has 16 amino acids. Germline CDR1 and CDR2: SGHRS and YFSETQ. The CDR3 DNA reads TGCGCCAGTAGCCTGGGCGGGACAGGGATCCCCGGGGAGCTGTTTTTT. This translates into CASSLGGTGIPGELFF.

The V call is TRBV11-2, the J call TRBJ2-2; 8 bases align to TRBD1. The ends lost 7 bases at V and 3 bases at J; junction bases unmatched: 7. Germline V lookup: CDR1 SGHAT, CDR2 FQNNGV. There are 15 residues in the CDR3. For the CDR3, the DNA is TGTGCCAGCAACAACAGGGGGGAGGACACCGGGGAGCTGTTTTTT. Translating gives CASNNRGEDTGELFF.

The J gene is TRBJ1-1, the V gene TRBV6-6; D not certain. V was clipped by 6 bases and J by 2 bases, with 13 bases between them. The CDR3 sequence is 14 residues long. Germline CDR1 MNHNY, CDR2 SVGAGI (reference sequence). The CDR3 is CASRPAVDNTEAFF. For the CDR3, the DNA is TGTGCCAGCAGGCCGGCTGTTGACAACACTGAAGCTTTCTTT.

The CDR3 protein is CASSPPSGGRNYGYTF. The CDR3 DNA reads TGTGCCAGCTCACCACCGTCGGGGGGCCGGAACTATGGCTACACCTTC. This sequence joins TRBV18 and TRBJ1-2, with D maybe TRBD1 (6 bases). Trimming cost V 0 bases and J 2 bases, with 13 bases left between them. The germline V gene encodes CDR1 KGHSH and CDR2 LQKENI. CDR3 length equals 16 residues.

In this sample, this clone turned up once. The CDR3 DNA sequence: TGCGCCAGCAGCGAATCTAGCACGAACACCGGGGAGCTGTTTTTT. This gives the protein CASSESSTNTGELFF. The genes are TRBV5-1 and TRBJ2-2, with D perhaps matching TRBD2 (5 bases). The CDR3 sequence is 15 residues long. V lost 4 bases and J 0 bases, leaving 10 bases between the germline ends. CDR1 SGHRS and CDR2 YFSETQ come from the germline V gene.

This rearrangement joins TRBV7-3 to TRBJ1-3, with 9 bases that match TRBD1. In germline, CDR1 is SGHTA, CDR2 FQGTGA. V lost 5 bases, J lost 4 bases, and 3 bases stayed unmatched. The CDR3 is 14 residues long. CDR3 protein: CASSLGTGGNTIYF. The CDR3 bases are TGTGCCAGCAGCCTCGGGACAGGGGGAAACACCATATATTTT. Full variable domain (rest looked up from reference TRBV7-3 and TRBJ1-3): GAGVSQTPSNKVTEKGKYVELRCDPISGHTALYWYRQSLGQGPEFLIYFQGTGAADDSGLPNDRFFAVRPEGSVSTLKIQRTERGDSAVYLCASSLGTGGNTIYFGEGSWLTVV.

The V gene is TRBV28, the J gene TRBJ1-4; 10 positions match TRBD1. V was clipped by 7 bases and J by 3 bases; unmatched bases: 14. There are 18 residues in the CDR3. Germline CDR1 MDHEN, CDR2 SYDVKM. The chain's CDR3 is CASTNRQGAGWANEKLFF. The DNA of the CDR3 is TGTGCCAGCACCAACCGACAGGGGGCAGGGTGGGCTAATGAAAAACTGTTTTTT. Full variable domain (rest looked up from reference TRBV28 and TRBJ1-4): DVKVTQSSRYLVKRTGEKVFLECVQDMDHENMFWYRQDPGLGLRLIYFSYDVKMKEKGDIPEGYSVSREKKERFSLILESASTNQTSMYLCASTNRQGAGWANEKLFFGSGTQLSVL.

The chain couples TRBV6-5 to TRBJ2-2, with unresolved D. CDR1 and CDR2 from the germline V gene are MNHEY and SVGAGI. Deletions cut 6 bases from V and 6 bases from J, with 11 bases between. CDR3 length: 13 amino acids. The CDR3 region has the DNA TGTGCCAGCAGCCATGAGGCGGCCGGGGAGCTGTTTTTT. It encodes CASSHEAAGELFF.

This clone was seen once. CDR3 nucleotide sequence: TGTGCCAGTAGTCGACAACTACCATCACAAAAGGGGGGTAAAGGGTCTTATAATTCACCCCTCCACTTT. Protein sequence: CASSRQLPSQKGGKGSYNSPLHF. This sequence joins TRBV19 and TRBJ1-6, with D perhaps TRBD1 (6 bases). From germline, CDR1 is LNHDA and CDR2 SQIVND (reference sequence). Between the trimmed V and J ends, which lost 5 bases and 4 bases, there was a span of 36 bases. The CDR3 length is 23 residues.

J is TRBJ1-2 and V is TRBV6-5; no clear D gene. V lost 7 bases, J lost 1 base, and 13 bases lay in between. The CDR3 consists of 14 residues. From germline, CDR1 is MNHEY and CDR2 SVGAGI. In nucleotides, the CDR3 is TGTGCCAGCACTAAAGGATACCGTAACTATGGCTACACCTTC. Translating it yields CASTKGYRNYGYTF.

The chain employs TRBV5-1 and TRBJ1-1; no definite D call. V gave up 0 bases and J gave up 0 bases, with 3 bases separating them. Germline loops: CDR1 SGHRS, CDR2 YFSETQ. CDR3 size: 13 residues. The CDR3 spells CASSLEMNTEAFF. As DNA, the CDR3 is TGCGCCAGCAGCTTGGAAATGAACACTGAAGCTTTCTTT.

The J gene is TRBJ2-7, the V gene TRBV5-1; possibly TRBD1 for D (6 bases). The germline gives CDR1 SGHRS, CDR2 YFSETQ. V lost 0 bases, J lost 3 bases, and 10 bases lay in between. The length of the CDR3 is 14 residues. CDR3 nucleotides: TGCGCCAGCAGCTTGGAGGACAGCCTCTACGAGCAGTACTTC. Translation gives CASSLEDSLYEQYF.

This clone came up once. The gene calls are TRBV11-3 and TRBJ2-1; TRBD2 matches 10 bases. V lost 1 base to trimming and J lost 9 bases; unmatched junction nucleotides: 9. The CDR3 covers 16 residues. The germline gives CDR1 SGHNT, CDR2 YENEEA. The CDR3 sequence: CASSLGLSGRAGEQFF. The CDR3 bases are TGTGCCAGCAGCTTAGGGTTGAGCGGGAGGGCGGGTGAGCAGTTCTTC.

The chain is built from TRBV6-1 and TRBJ2-3; D is possibly TRBD1 or TRBD2 (5 bases each). This CDR3 is 16 amino acids long. CDR1 and CDR2 (germline): MNHNS, SASEGT. V was cut by 4 bases and J by 0 bases, with 14 bases left in between. The CDR3 DNA sequence: TGTGCCAGCAGTGGGGGGACGGCAGCTAGCACAGATACGCAGTATTTT. Its translation: CASSGGTAASTDTQYF.

The V and J genes are TRBV5-1 and TRBJ2-2; unclear D gene. V gave up 2 bases and J gave up 0 bases, with 8 bases separating them. The CDR3 consists of 15 residues. Germline loops: CDR1 SGHRS, CDR2 YFSETQ. As DNA, the CDR3 is TGCGCCAGCAGCTTAAGTGCTACGAACACCGGGGAGCTGTTTTTT. Its protein is CASSLSATNTGELFF.

The CDR3 bases are TGTGCCATCAGTGGAGGTAGGGATTCACAGCCCCAGCATTTT. The encoded protein is CAISGGRDSQPQHF. The V gene is TRBV10-3, the J gene TRBJ1-5; D not resolved. With 4 bases removed from V and 7 bases from J, the gap between germline ends came to 14 bases. The CDR3 extends over 14 amino acids. Germline V CDR1 and CDR2: ENHRY, SYGVKD.

This chain connects TRBV19 to TRBJ1-1; possibly TRBD1 for D (6 bases). The CDR3 sequence is 14 residues long. The ends were cut back, 4 bases at V and 0 bases at J, with 9 bases in the middle. In germline, CDR1 is LNHDA, CDR2 SQIVND (reference sequence). The CDR3 DNA sequence: TGTGCCAGTAGTAAAGACAGGATGAACACTGAAGCTTTCTTT. Translated: CASSKDRMNTEAFF.

CDR3 in amino acids: CASRLAGRTDTQYF. The CDR3 DNA sequence: TGTGCCAGCAGGCTAGCGGGGCGCACAGATACGCAGTATTTT. The chain links TRBV6-5 to TRBJ2-3; TRBD2 matches 9 bases. Germline V gene sequence: CDR1 MNHEY, CDR2 SVGAGI. The CDR3 has 14 amino acids. After removal of 6 bases from V and 1 base from J, the junction contained 2 bases not matched to a gene.

A few counts support this clone. CDR3: CASSAGGGETQYF. The CDR3 region has the DNA TGTGCCAGCAGCGCAGGGGGTGGCGAGACCCAGTACTTC. V is TRBV5-6 and J is TRBJ2-5; 7 positions match TRBD1. The germline V gene encodes CDR1 SGHDT and CDR2 YYEEEE. The ends lost 4 bases at V and 5 bases at J; junction bases unmatched: 5. The CDR3 covers 13 residues.

The genes are TRBV11-2 and TRBJ2-7; D tentatively reads TRBD1 or TRBD2 (6 bases each). With 5 bases removed from V and 5 bases from J, the gap between germline ends came to 16 bases. The CDR3 loop spans 14 amino acids. In germline, CDR1 is SGHAT, CDR2 FQNNGV. The CDR3 DNA follows: TGTGCCAGCAGCCTACAAGGGGGGATGAACGAGCAGTACTTC. Translating gives CASSLQGGMNEQYF.

The chain has TRBV9 and TRBJ1-1, with 7 bases that match TRBD1. Germline V lookup: CDR1 SGDLS, CDR2 YYNGEE. This CDR3 is 16 amino acids long. Trimming at V came to 3 bases and at J to 0 bases, leaving 8 bases not matched to a gene. CDR3 loop: CASSGGTANMNTEAFF. The CDR3 DNA is TGTGCCAGCAGCGGGGGGACAGCTAACATGAACACTGAAGCTTTCTTT.

This chain uses TRBV9 with TRBJ2-2; 10 bases align to TRBD2. Germline loops: CDR1 SGDLS, CDR2 YYNGEE. V dropped 0 bases and J dropped 4; count of bases not matched to a gene: 6. The CDR3 extends over 17 amino acids. CDR3 region: CASSVAMGLATTGELFF. DNA for the CDR3: TGTGCCAGCAGCGTAGCTATGGGACTAGCGACCACCGGGGAGCTGTTTTTT.

J is TRBJ2-7 and V is TRBV28, with TRBD1 matching over 7 bases. The CDR3 extends over 14 amino acids. With V trimmed by 5 bases and J by 0 bases, 4 bases remained unmatched. Germline-derived CDR1 and CDR2 are MDHEN and SYDVKM. The CDR3 DNA reads as TGTGCCAGCAGTCCACCAGGGGGCTCCTACGAGCAGTACTTC. It specifies CASSPPGGSYEQYF.

The rearrangement uses TRBV19 and TRBJ2-5; 7 bases agree with TRBD1. With V trimmed by 7 bases and J by 0 bases, 2 bases remained unmatched. Germline V gives CDR1 LNHDA, CDR2 SQIVND (reference sequence). This CDR3 contains 13 residues. In nucleotides, the CDR3 is TGTGCCAGTACTACAGGGGACCAAGAGACCCAGTACTTC. As protein: CASTTGDQETQYF.

The chain couples TRBV18 to TRBJ2-5; D is unresolved. CDR3 size: 13 residues. The V gene's germline CDR1 is KGHSH and CDR2 LQKENI. Trimming took 1 base from V and 2 from J, leaving 5 bases between them. CDR3 nucleotide sequence: TGTGCCAGCTCACCACGGGAACAAGAGACCCAGTACTTC. Amino acids: CASSPREQETQYF.